A single sample is the source of the 19 T cell receptor beta chains below, sequenced in a study of T cells after yellow fever vaccination. One entry per CDR3 protein results from TCRdb running MiXCR on the 5' RACE reads. The sample gives some 390,000 distinct CDR3 sequences, 18% of which show up once; roughly a sixth is in the top ten. Sequenced here: PBMCs, sampled before the yellow fever booster vaccination. Receptors were obtained from a man aged 18 to 29 who received the YFV17D yellow fever vaccine.

This clonotype appeared a few times. J is TRBJ2-2 and V is TRBV5-1; D gene uncertain. Germline CDR1 and CDR2: SGHRS and YFSETQ. The CDR3 consists of 14 residues. V was trimmed by 0 bases and J by 5 bases, leaving 8 bases between them. CDR3 DNA: TGCGCCAGCAGCTTGGCCTCCGAAACCGGGGAGCTGTTTTTT. Translating gives CASSLASETGELFF. Full variable domain (outside the CDR3, taken from reference TRBV5-1 and TRBJ2-2): KAGVTQTPRYLIKTRGQQVTLSCSPISGHRSVSWYQQTPGQGLQFLFEYFSETQRNKGNFPGRFSGRQFSNSRSEMNVSTLELGDSALYLCASSLASETGELFFGEGSRLTVL.

In this sample, this clonotype turned up a few times. The rearrangement joins TRBV20-1 to TRBJ1-1, with TRBD1 matching over 7 bases. V trimming: 3 bases; J trimming: 3 bases; junction bases outside the gene matches: 4. The CDR3 runs to 13 residues. Germline V CDR1 and CDR2: DFQATT, SNEGSKA (reference sequence). In nucleotides, the CDR3 is TGCAGTGCTAGTACAGGGGCCGACACTGAAGCTTTCTTT. It translates to CSASTGADTEAFF.

CDR3 DNA sequence: TGTGCCAGCAGCCAAGGTCTGGGAGGGAACAATCAGCCCCAGCATTTT. It translates to CASSQGLGGNNQPQHF. The chain uses TRBV4-2 and TRBJ1-5, with D uncertain. V lost 1 base and J lost 3, with 13 bases in between. Germline lookup yields CDR1 LGHNA and CDR2 YNFKEQ. The CDR3 runs to 16 residues.

This sequence joins TRBV4-3 and TRBJ2-3; 9 bases match TRBD2. Germline CDR1 LGHNA, CDR2 YSLEER. The CDR3 totals 17 residues. The V and J ends lost 1 base and 5 bases, in that order; junction bases with no gene match: 10. Written as DNA, the CDR3 is TGCGCCAGCAGCCAAGCCCAACGCGGGGGGGCGGGAGATACGCAGTATTTT. Its translation: CASSQAQRGGAGDTQYF.

This sequence joins TRBV18 and TRBJ2-5, with D tentatively TRBD2 (5 bases). Germline assignment: CDR1 KGHSH and CDR2 LQKENI. CDR3 length equals 14 residues. Trimming pared 4 bases from V and 3 bases from J, leaving 12 bases between. DNA of the CDR3: TGTGCCAGCTCACTGACTCCGGGAAAAGAGACCCAGTACTTC. Residues: CASSLTPGKETQYF.

The chain has TRBV24-1 and TRBJ2-3; the match to TRBD2 covers 9 bases. Germline CDR1 KGHDR, CDR2 SFDVKD. Unmatched junction bases numbered 6, after V lost 11 bases and J lost 1 base. CDR3 size: 14 residues. CDR3: CASSGLARTDTQYF. CDR3 DNA sequence: TGTGCCAGTTCTGGACTAGCGCGCACAGATACGCAGTATTTT.

The table lists this clonotype with a few counts. The chain has TRBV5-5 and TRBJ2-5; perhaps TRBD1 as D (5 bases). Trimming stripped 0 bases from V and 5 bases from J, with 11 bases between. From germline, CDR1 is SGHKS and CDR2 YYEKEE (reference sequence). CDR3 size: 14 residues. CDR3 sequence reads: CASSLEGRVETQYF. CDR3 nucleotides: TGTGCCAGCAGCTTGGAGGGCAGGGTTGAGACCCAGTACTTC.

This clonotype came up a few times. The V and J genes are TRBV9 and TRBJ2-5; the match to TRBD2 covers 10 bases. This CDR3 has 16 residues. V was pared by 0 bases and J by 4 bases, with 6 bases of the junction left unmatched. CDR1 is SGDLS, CDR2 YYNGEE, per germline. The CDR3 here is CASSVGNSGGRETQYF. The DNA for the CDR3 is TGTGCCAGCAGCGTAGGCAATAGCGGGGGGCGAGAGACCCAGTACTTC.

The V call is TRBV5-4, the J call TRBJ2-7; 7 positions agree with TRBD1. The CDR3 runs 15 residues. The V gene end was trimmed by 0 bases and the J gene end by 2 bases; junction bases not matched to a gene: 5. The germline V gene has CDR1 SGHNT and CDR2 YYREEE (reference sequence). This CDR3 is CASSLGGTDTYEQYF. The CDR3 bases are TGTGCCAGCAGCTTGGGAGGGACAGACACCTACGAGCAGTACTTC.

The V gene is TRBV10-2, the J gene TRBJ2-2, with D possibly being TRBD2 (7 bases). The germline V gene has CDR1 WSHSY and CDR2 SAAADI. The V gene lost 6 bases and the J gene lost 1 base, with 15 bases spanning the gap. This CDR3 contains 16 residues. CDR3 sequence reads: CASSGGRGLNTGELFF. CDR3 nucleotide sequence: TGCGCCAGCAGCGGGGGGCGGGGGTTGAACACCGGGGAGCTGTTTTTT.

The V call is TRBV29-1, the J call TRBJ2-1; maybe TRBD2 (7 bases). V lost 1 base and J lost 8, with 18 bases in between. Germline lookup yields CDR1 SQVTM and CDR2 ANQGSEA. The CDR3 is 15 amino acids. CDR3 DNA: TGCAGCGTTGAAGGAGGGGGGGGATCGTATCATGAGCAGTTCTTC. Its translation is CSVEGGGGSYHEQFF.

The genes are TRBV7-6 and TRBJ1-1; no firm D call. Germline V lookup: CDR1 SGHVS, CDR2 FNYEAQ. The length of the CDR3 is 14 residues. The V end was cut by 4 bases, the J end by 7 bases, with 16 bases between. CDR3 region: CASSSKRVVSEAFF. The CDR3 bases are TGTGCCAGCAGCTCCAAAAGGGTAGTTAGTGAAGCTTTCTTT.

The chain recombines TRBV7-8 with TRBJ2-5, with 7 nucleotides matching TRBD2. Germline trimming cut 7 bases from V and 3 bases from J; bases unmatched to any gene: 11. The CDR3 contains 15 residues. Germline CDR1 is SGHVS and CDR2 is FQNEAQ. CDR3 nucleotides: TGTGCCAGCATCACCGGGGCTAGCGGTAAAGAGACCCAGTACTTC. Translating gives CASITGASGKETQYF.

This chain uses TRBV4-2 with TRBJ2-3, with TRBD2 matching over 9 bases. This CDR3 has 19 residues. Germline V gene lookup returns CDR1 LGHNA and CDR2 YNFKEQ. J was trimmed by 0 bases and V by 5 bases; bases with no gene match: 15. In DNA, the CDR3 is TGTGCCAGCAGCGAACTTCTAAACGCGGGGGGGCTAAGCACAGATACGCAGTATTTT. Its protein is CASSELLNAGGLSTDTQYF.

This rearrangement joins TRBV15 to TRBJ1-6; the D is unclear. V was cut by 0 bases and J by 11 bases, with 20 bases left in between. CDR1 and CDR2 from the germline V gene are LNHNV and YYDKDF (reference sequence). The CDR3 length is 17 residues. CDR3 nucleotide sequence: TGTGCCACCAGCAGAGATCGGTCAAAGGTCCCCCAGGCACCCCTCCACTTT. This sequence encodes CATSRDRSKVPQAPLHF.

Only a few counts were recorded for this clonotype. The CDR3 DNA follows: TGTGCCATCAGTGAGGGCAGCGGGGGGTCCCCCAATGAGCAGTTCTTC. This codes for CAISEGSGGSPNEQFF. The rearrangement links TRBV10-3 to TRBJ2-1; 9 bases agree with TRBD2. V shed 2 bases, J shed 6 bases, and the junction held 8 bases outside the gene matches. The CDR3 loop spans 16 amino acids. Germline values: CDR1 ENHRY, CDR2 SYGVKD.

This clonotype was counted between two and nine times. The chain joins TRBV7-2 to TRBJ1-5; D is perhaps TRBD1 (6 bases). Trimming cost V 2 bases and J 4 bases, with 12 bases left between them. CDR1 SGHTA and CDR2 FQGNSA come from the germline V gene. CDR3 length equals 15 residues. This CDR3 reads CASSLLGGANQPQHF. CDR3 DNA: TGTGCCAGCAGCTTATTGGGGGGCGCTAATCAGCCCCAGCATTTT.

The chain is built from TRBV4-2 and TRBJ2-4, with D perhaps matching TRBD2 (5 bases). Germline CDR1 reads LGHNA; CDR2 reads YNFKEQ. Trimming removed 0 bases from V and 10 bases from J, with 19 bases in between. The CDR3 extends over 16 amino acids. In DNA form, the CDR3 reads TGTGCCAGCAGCCAAGATCAGCTAGCCCCCAAACGGATTCAGTACTTC. Translated: CASSQDQLAPKRIQYF.

V and J are TRBV7-2 and TRBJ2-7; D unclear. CDR1 and CDR2 from the germline V gene are SGHTA and FQGNSA. CDR3 length: 9 amino acids. CDR3 nucleotide sequence: TGTGCCAGCAGCTTACCTGGGGACGTC. It is translated as CASSLPGDV.